A selection of T cell receptor beta chains follows, all from one sample in a study of cytomegalovirus exposure and HLA in healthy donors. Repertoires were generated with immunoSEQ multiplex PCR, while TCRdb's copy carries only in-frame clones and drops some. The sample lists 85,000 to 130,000 clones; around 80% were seen once. Sequenced material: PBMCs. The source of these receptors is a man in his sixties in good health and CMV-seronegative. Both conserved end residues are part of each CDR3. The order of the fields is J gene, clone size, D gene, V gene, CDR3 protein, CDR3 DNA. The D gene is left open where the match is weak. Clone size is shown for a subset of rows, as once, few, many or a class of expanded clone.

TRBJ2-5 - - TRBV5-1 CASSPGTGTRPLWYF TGCGCCAGCAGTCCTGGGACCGGGACACGGCCTCTTTGGTACTTC
TRBJ1-4 once TRBD1 TRBV30 CVGRTGNIEKLFF TGTGTCGGCCGGACAGGGAACATAGAAAAACTGTTTTTT
TRBJ1-4 - - TRBV5-1 CASSLFGNEKLFF TGCGCCAGCAGCTTGTTCGGGAATGAAAAACTGTTTTTT
TRBJ1-4 - TRBD1 TRBV28 CASSLQTGWGEKLFF TGTGCCAGCAGTCTCCAGACAGGGTGGGGTGAAAAACTGTTTTTT
TRBJ1-1 - - TRBV18 CASSPNLDSMNTEAFF TGTGCCAGCTCACCGAACCTGGACAGCATGAACACTGAAGCTTTCTTT
TRBJ2-2 - - TRBV11-2 CASSSGGVLGELFF TGTGCCAGCAGCTCTGGAGGGGTGCTCGGGGAGCTGTTTTTT
TRBJ1-1 few TRBD1 TRBV5-1 CASSSLGQDNTEAFF TGCGCCAGCAGCTCCCTCGGACAGGATAACACTGAAGCTTTCTTT
TRBJ2-2 - TRBD1 TRBV6-5 CASRRTGGTGELFF TGTGCCAGCAGAAGGACAGGGGGCACCGGGGAGCTGTTTTTT
TRBJ2-2 - - TRBV9 CASSAGQPTGELFF TGTGCCAGCAGCGCGGGACAACCCACCGGGGAGCTGTTTTTT
TRBJ1-1 - TRBD1 TRBV19 CASSPGQDTEAFF TGTGCCAGTAGTCCAGGACAGGACACTGAAGCTTTCTTT
TRBJ2-5 few TRBD2 TRBV11-2 CASSLGGSSGRLETQYF TGTGCCAGCAGCTTAGGGGGGTCTAGCGGGCGTCTGGAGACCCAGTACTTC
TRBJ1-6 - - TRBV13 CASSLAQGMGNSPLHF TGTGCCAGCAGCTTGGCGCAGGGGATGGGTAATTCACCCCTCCACTTT
TRBJ2-2 - - TRBV15 CATSPRSNTGELFF TGTGCCACCAGCCCCCGGTCTAACACCGGGGAGCTGTTTTTT
TRBJ1-6 few TRBD1 TRBV4-3 CASSQDPTGDSPLHF TGCGCCAGCAGCCAAGATCCGACAGGGGATTCACCCCTCCACTTT
TRBJ2-3 few TRBD1 TRBV2 CASRTGTGRTDTQYF TGTGCCAGCAGGACGGGGACAGGGAGGACAGATACGCAGTATTTT
TRBJ1-6 - - TRBV30 CAWSVLHSPLHF TGTGCCTGGAGTGTCCTTCATTCACCCCTCCACTTT
TRBJ1-1 - TRBD1 TRBV5-1 CASRIGTGGHTEAFF TGCGCCAGCAGGATCGGGACAGGGGGTCACACTGAAGCTTTCTTT
TRBJ2-1 once - TRBV9 CASSPGSPYNEQFF TGTGCCAGCAGCCCCGGGTCCCCCTACAATGAGCAGTTCTTC
TRBJ2-7 - TRBD1 TRBV5-5 CASSLGPGQHYEQYF TGTGCCAGCAGCTTGGGTCCGGGACAGCACTACGAGCAGTACTTC
TRBJ2-2 - TRBD1 TRBV5-1 CASSVGTGNPGELFF TGCGCCAGCAGTGTTGGGACAGGGAACCCCGGGGAGCTGTTTTTT
TRBJ1-4 - - TRBV18 CASSQTRGGEKLFF TGTGCCAGCTCACAAACCCGGGGTGGCGAAAAACTGTTTTTT
TRBJ1-4 - - TRBV28 CASSDRRVTNEKLFF TGTGCCAGCAGTGATAGGCGGGTGACTAATGAAAAACTGTTTTTT
TRBJ2-5 - - TRBV5-5 CASSYPTGEETQYF TGTGCCAGCAGCTATCCGACAGGCGAAGAGACCCAGTACTTC
TRBJ2-2 - - TRBV6-5 CAGKGGPGGELFF TGTGCCGGCAAGGGGGGGCCGGGCGGGGAGCTGTTTTTT
TRBJ1-6 - - TRBV5-1 CASSLTSSYNSPLHF TGCGCCAGCAGCTTGACTAGCTCCTATAATTCACCCCTCCACTTT
TRBJ2-5 - TRBD1 TRBV5-5 CASSLGDRKETQYF TGTGCCAGCAGCTTGGGGGACAGGAAAGAGACCCAGTACTTC
TRBJ2-7 few - TRBV9 CASSVGVGASYEQYF TGTGCCAGCAGCGTAGGGGTGGGAGCCTCCTACGAGCAGTACTTC
TRBJ1-2 - - TRBV5-4 CASSSTYGYTF TGTGCCAGCAGCTCGACATATGGCTACACCTTC
TRBJ2-3 - - TRBV9 CASSGGYTDTQYF TGTGCCAGCTCAGGGGGGTATACAGATACGCAGTATTTT
TRBJ1-1 - - TRBV9 CASSVTRGSEAFF TGTGCCAGCAGCGTAACCCGTGGGAGTGAAGCTTTCTTT
TRBJ1-1 - - TRBV11-1 CASSLDVMNTEAFF TGTGCCAGCAGCTTAGATGTCATGAACACTGAAGCTTTCTTT